The present TCR beta chain was sequenced within a study of T cells in Graves' hyperthyroidism and ophthalmopathy. Whole-study context: Peripheral blood was taken when the disease was first diagnosed, before any treatment began. General study findings and limits: Stable hyperthyroidism and ophthalmopathy were separated using 13 V-J signatures.

Germline V CDR1 and CDR2: WNHNN, SYGVQD (reference sequence). This CDR3 is built from 13 residues. V shed 6 bases, J shed 5 bases, and the junction held 3 bases outside the gene matches. The investigators amplified TCR beta CDR3 regions from RNA transcripts. First-round RT-PCR with HTBI primers amplified the TCR CDR3 region. TCRdb reprocessed the multiplex PCR reads via MiXCR and lists one record per CDR3 protein. The sample records some 800,000 distinct CDR3 sequences, about two fifths being singletons. In this sample, this clonotype turned up many times. The antigen remains undetermined. Hyperthyroidism patients were newly diagnosed, had disease duration under 2 months, and were aged 18 to 65 years. PBMCs were obtained from approximately 10 ml fresh peripheral blood.

The chain carries TRBV10-1 and TRBJ1-4; the match to TRBD1 covers 7 bases. This clonotype originated in a man aged 18 to 29 with Graves' hyperthyroidism. Sequenced: blood. Here the CDR3 reads CASSRQGNEKLFF. CDR3 bases: TGCGCCAGCAGCCGACAGGGAAATGAAAAACTGTTTTTT.